These T cell receptor beta chains were read from a single sample in a study of blood T cell repertoires in COVID-19. TCRdb's copy holds only in-frame clones and misses some; the assay was immunoSEQ multiplex PCR. The sample shows nearly 200,000 clones, roughly 84% of them seen only once. What was sequenced was PBMCs or T cells enriched from blood (not recorded which). The receptors derive from a man aged 40-50 years who had recovered from COVID-19. CDR3s include the opening cysteine and the closing phenylalanine or tryptophan. D genes are given only for firm matches. Clone size appears in some rows only: once, few, many, or a class for an expanded clone.

TRBJ1-2 | TRBV7-9 | NA | NA | TGTGCCAGCAGCCTTATCAGATCCGCTAACTATGGCTACACCTTC | CASSLIRSANYGYTF
TRBJ2-5 | TRBV5-1 | NA | NA | TGCGCCAGCAGCCCAAATAAGGCCGGGGGCCAAGAGACCCAGTACTTC | CASSPNKAGGQETQYF
TRBJ2-7 | TRBV24-1 | NA | NA | TGTGCCACCAGTGACCCCAACTACAGGGGGGGCTACGAGCAGTACTTC | CATSDPNYRGGYEQYF
TRBJ1-3 | TRBV5-6 | NA | few | TGTGCCAGCAGCCTAACTGTAATTTCCTCTGGAAACACCATATATTTT | CASSLTVISSGNTIYF
TRBJ1-1 | TRBV18 | NA | NA | TGTGCCAGCTCACCAGGGGGAGGGAGGACTGAAGCTTTCTTT | CASSPGGGRTEAFF
TRBJ1-2 | TRBV5-6 | NA | NA | TGTGCCAGCAGCTCGCAGGGGCCTTTTGGCTACACCTTC | CASSSQGPFGYTF
TRBJ1-5 | TRBV2 | TRBD1 | NA | TGTGCCAGCAGTGAAGCCGCGGGACAGATCTTAGGGGGGCCCCAGCATTTT | CASSEAAGQILGGPQHF
TRBJ2-3 | TRBV6-4 | TRBD2 | once | TGTGCCAGCAGTGACTACCCATATCCGGGACTAGCTTTATTCCCCACAGATACGCAGTATTTT | CASSDYPYPGLALFPTDTQYF
TRBJ1-2 | TRBV7-9 | NA | NA | TGTGCCAGCAGCCGAGTAAACCGGGATAAGACTGGCTACACCTTC | CASSRVNRDKTGYTF
TRBJ1-1 | TRBV19 | NA | few | TGTGCCAGTAGTATAGTTAAAGGGGGAGCTTTCTTT | CASSIVKGGAFF
TRBJ2-6 | TRBV7-9 | TRBD1 | NA | TGTGCCAGCAGCTTATTCCGGGACAGAAAAAGCTCTGGGGCCAACGTCCTGACTTTC | CASSLFRDRKSSGANVLTF
TRBJ1-2 | TRBV6-1 | TRBD1 | NA | TGTGCCAGCAGTGAAGGGGGGGACAGGGCCTGGTATGGCTACACCTTC | CASSEGGDRAWYGYTF
TRBJ2-5 | TRBV2 | TRBD2 | NA | TGTGCCAGCAGTGAAGCCTTCAAGACTAGCGACAAGACCCAGTACTTC | CASSEAFKTSDKTQYF
TRBJ2-1 | TRBV5-4 | TRBD1 | NA | TGTGCCAGTAGAGCAGGGGGCGAATCCTACAATGAGCAGTTCTTC | CASRAGGESYNEQFF
TRBJ1-5 | TRBV24-1 | TRBD1 | NA | TGTGCCACCAGTGATTCCCGGACAGGGTCCCACTATAGCAATCAGCCCCAGCATTTT | CATSDSRTGSHYSNQPQHF
TRBJ1-5 | TRBV25-1 | NA | NA | TGTGCCAGCCTCTCCCCCTGTGCGGGCAATCAGCCCCAGCATTTT | CASLSPCAGNQPQHF
TRBJ1-6 | TRBV5-1 | TRBD1 | NA | TGCGCCAGCAGCTCTGGGGACAGCCTCAATTCACCCCTCCACTTT | CASSSGDSLNSPLHF
TRBJ1-1 | TRBV2 | TRBD1 | NA | TGTGCCAGCAGGCCACGTAGGCAGGGGGATGACACTGAAGCTTTCTTT | CASRPRRQGDDTEAFF
TRBJ1-2 | TRBV24-1 | NA | NA | TGTGCCACCAGTGACCCATACGGGGAGGGCTATGGCTACACCTTC | CATSDPYGEGYGYTF
TRBJ1-1 | TRBV20-1 | NA | NA | TGCGGCAGGGAAAACACTGAAGCTTTCTTT | CGRENTEAFF
TRBJ1-3 | TRBV7-9 | NA | NA | TGTGCCAGCAGCCCCCGGGGGATCTCTGGAAACACCATATATTTT | CASSPRGISGNTIYF
TRBJ1-4 | TRBV30 | NA | NA | TGTGCCGGAAAGGGGGGGGATGAAAAACTGTTTTTT | CAGKGGDEKLFF
TRBJ2-1 | TRBV10-2 | NA | NA | TGCGCCAGCATTCCAGCAGGGGGGAATGAGCAGTTCTTC | CASIPAGGNEQFF
TRBJ1-2 | TRBV5-4 | TRBD1 | once | TGTGCCAGCAGGCGCCAGGGGGTGGACTATGGCTACACCTTC | CASRRQGVDYGYTF